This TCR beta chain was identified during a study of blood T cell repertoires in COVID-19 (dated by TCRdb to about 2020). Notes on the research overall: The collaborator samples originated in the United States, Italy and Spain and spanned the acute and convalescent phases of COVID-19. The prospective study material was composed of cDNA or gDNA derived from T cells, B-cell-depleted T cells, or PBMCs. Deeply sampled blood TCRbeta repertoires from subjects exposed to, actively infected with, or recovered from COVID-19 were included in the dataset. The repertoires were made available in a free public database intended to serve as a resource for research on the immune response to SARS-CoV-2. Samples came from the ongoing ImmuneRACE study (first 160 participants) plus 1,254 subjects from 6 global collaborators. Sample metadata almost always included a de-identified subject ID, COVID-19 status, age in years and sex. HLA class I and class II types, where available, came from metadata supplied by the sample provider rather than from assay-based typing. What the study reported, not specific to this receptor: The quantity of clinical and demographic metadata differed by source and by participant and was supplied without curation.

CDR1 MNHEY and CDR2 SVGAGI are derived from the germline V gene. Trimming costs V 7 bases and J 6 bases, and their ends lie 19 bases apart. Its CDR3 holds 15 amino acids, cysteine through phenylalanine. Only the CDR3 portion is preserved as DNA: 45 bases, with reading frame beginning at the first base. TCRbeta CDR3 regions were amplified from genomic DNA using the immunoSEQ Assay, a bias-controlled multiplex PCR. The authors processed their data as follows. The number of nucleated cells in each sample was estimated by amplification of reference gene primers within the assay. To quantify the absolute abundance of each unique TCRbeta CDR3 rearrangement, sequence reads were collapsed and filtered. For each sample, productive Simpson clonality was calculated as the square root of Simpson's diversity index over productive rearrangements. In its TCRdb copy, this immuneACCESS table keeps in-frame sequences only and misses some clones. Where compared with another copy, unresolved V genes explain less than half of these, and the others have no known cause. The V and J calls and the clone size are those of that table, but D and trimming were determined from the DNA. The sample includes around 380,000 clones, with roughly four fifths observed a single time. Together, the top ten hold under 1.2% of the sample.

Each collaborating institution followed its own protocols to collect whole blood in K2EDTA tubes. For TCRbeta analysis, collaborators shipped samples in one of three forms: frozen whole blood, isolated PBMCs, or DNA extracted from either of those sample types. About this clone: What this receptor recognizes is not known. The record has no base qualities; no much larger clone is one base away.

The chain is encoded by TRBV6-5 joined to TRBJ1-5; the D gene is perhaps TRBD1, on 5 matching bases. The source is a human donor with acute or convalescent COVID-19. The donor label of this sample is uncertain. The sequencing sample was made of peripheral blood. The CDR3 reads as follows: CASKAGRAVGQPQHF. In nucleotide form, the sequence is TGTGCCAGCAAGGCAGGCAGGGCAGTAGGTCAGCCCCAGCATTTT.